This paragraph covers one T cell receptor (beta chain) sequence. The sample belongs to a study of blood T cell repertoires in COVID-19. Trimming took 5 bases from V and 6 from J, leaving 13 bases between them. Germline CDR1 and CDR2: SEHNR and FQNEAQ (reference sequence). The CDR3 is 14 residues long. Sequencing used immunoSEQ multiplex PCR; TCRdb keeps in-frame clones, though not all of them. This sample has fewer than 20,000 clones, with roughly 87% found just once. The origin of this receptor is a human donor in a cohort sampled during active COVID-19. The donor label of this sample is uncertain. J is TRBJ2-2 and V is TRBV7-9; D perhaps matches TRBD2 (6 bases). Sequencing was done on a sample of peripheral blood. The chain's CDR3 is CASSRGWEAGELFF. CDR3 DNA sequence: TGTGCCAGCAGCCGGGGATGGGAGGCCGGGGAGCTGTTTTTT.